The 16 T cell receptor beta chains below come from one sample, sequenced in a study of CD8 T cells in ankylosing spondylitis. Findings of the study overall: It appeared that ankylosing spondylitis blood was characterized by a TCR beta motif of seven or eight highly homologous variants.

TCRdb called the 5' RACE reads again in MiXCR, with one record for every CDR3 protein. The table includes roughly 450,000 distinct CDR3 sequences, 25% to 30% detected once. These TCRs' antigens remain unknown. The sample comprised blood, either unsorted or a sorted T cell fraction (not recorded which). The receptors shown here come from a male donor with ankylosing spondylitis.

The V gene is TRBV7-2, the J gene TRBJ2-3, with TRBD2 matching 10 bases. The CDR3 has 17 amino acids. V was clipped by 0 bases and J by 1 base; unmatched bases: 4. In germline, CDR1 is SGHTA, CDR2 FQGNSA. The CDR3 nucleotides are TGTGCCAGCAGCTTAGCTTCTAGCGGGAGCCGCACAGATACGCAGTATTTT. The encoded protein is CASSLASSGSRTDTQYF.

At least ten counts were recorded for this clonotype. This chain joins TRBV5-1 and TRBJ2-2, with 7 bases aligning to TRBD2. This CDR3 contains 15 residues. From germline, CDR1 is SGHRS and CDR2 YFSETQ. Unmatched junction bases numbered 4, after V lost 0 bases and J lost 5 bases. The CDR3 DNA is TGCGCCAGCAGCTTGGCCGATAGCGGGACCGGGGAGCTGTTTTTT. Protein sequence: CASSLADSGTGELFF.

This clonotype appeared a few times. The CDR3 bases are TGTGCCAGCAGTGAATTACGGGGGTCCGGCCAAGAGACCCAGTACTTC. It codes for CASSELRGSGQETQYF. The V gene is TRBV25-1, the J gene TRBJ2-5, with D perhaps matching TRBD2 (6 bases). Germline CDR1 is MGHDK and CDR2 is SYGVNS. The CDR3 contains 16 residues. With 1 base removed from V and 1 base from J, the gap between germline ends came to 13 bases. Drawing the rest from reference TRBV25-1 and TRBJ2-5, the complete variable domain is EADIYQTPRYLVIGTGKKITLECSQTMGHDKMYWYQQDPGMELHLIHYSYGVNSTEKGDLSSESTVSRIRTEHFPLTLESARPSHTSQYLCASSELRGSGQETQYFGPGTRLLVL.

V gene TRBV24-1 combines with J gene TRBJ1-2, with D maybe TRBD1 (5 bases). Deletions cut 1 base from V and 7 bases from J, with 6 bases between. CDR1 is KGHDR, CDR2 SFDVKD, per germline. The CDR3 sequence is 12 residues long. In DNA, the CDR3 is TGTGCCACCAGTGATTTCGGGGGTGGCTACACCTTC. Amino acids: CATSDFGGGYTF.

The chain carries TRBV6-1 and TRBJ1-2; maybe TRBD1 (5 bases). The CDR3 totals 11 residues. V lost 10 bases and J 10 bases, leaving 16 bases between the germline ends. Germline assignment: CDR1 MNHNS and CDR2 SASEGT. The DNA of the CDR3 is TGTGCCACTAAGTTCGACAGACTCTACACCTTC. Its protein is CATKFDRLYTF.

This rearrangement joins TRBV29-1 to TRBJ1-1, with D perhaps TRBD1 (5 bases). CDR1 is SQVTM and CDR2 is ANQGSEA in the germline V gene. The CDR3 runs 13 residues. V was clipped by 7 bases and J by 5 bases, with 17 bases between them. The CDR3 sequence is CSAWGSPGTEAFF. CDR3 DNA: TGCAGCGCCTGGGGGAGTCCAGGGACTGAAGCTTTCTTT. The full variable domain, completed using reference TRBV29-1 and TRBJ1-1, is SAVISQKPSRDICQRGTSLTIQCQVDSQVTMMFWYRQQPGQSLTLIATANQGSEATYESGFVIDKFPISRPNLTFSTLTVSNMSPEDSSIYLCSAWGSPGTEAFFGQGTRLTVV.

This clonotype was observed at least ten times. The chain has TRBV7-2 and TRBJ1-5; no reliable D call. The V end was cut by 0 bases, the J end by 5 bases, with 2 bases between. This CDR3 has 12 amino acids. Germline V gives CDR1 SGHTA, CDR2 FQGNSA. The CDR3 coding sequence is TGTGCCAGCAGCTTAGCCCATCAGCCCCAGCATTTT. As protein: CASSLAHQPQHF.

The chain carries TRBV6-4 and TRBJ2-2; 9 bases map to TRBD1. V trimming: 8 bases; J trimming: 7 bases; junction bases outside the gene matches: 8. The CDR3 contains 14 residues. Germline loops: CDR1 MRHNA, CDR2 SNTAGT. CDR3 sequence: CASRPGTGYGELFF. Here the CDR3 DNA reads TGTGCCAGCCGTCCCGGGACAGGGTACGGGGAGCTGTTTTTT.

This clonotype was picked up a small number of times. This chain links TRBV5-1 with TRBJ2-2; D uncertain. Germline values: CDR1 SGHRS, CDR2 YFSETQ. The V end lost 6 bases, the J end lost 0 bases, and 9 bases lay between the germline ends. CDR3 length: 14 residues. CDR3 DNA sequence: TGCGCCAGCATCCTAGACCCGAACACCGGGGAGCTGTTTTTT. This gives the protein CASILDPNTGELFF.

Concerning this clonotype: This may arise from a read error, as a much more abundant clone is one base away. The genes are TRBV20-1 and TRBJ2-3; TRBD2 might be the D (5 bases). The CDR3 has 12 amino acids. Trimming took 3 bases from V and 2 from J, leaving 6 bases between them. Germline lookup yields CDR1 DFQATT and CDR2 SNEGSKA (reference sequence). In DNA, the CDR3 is TGCAGTGCTAGCGGGATCACAGATACGCAGTATTTT. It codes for CSASGITDTQYF.

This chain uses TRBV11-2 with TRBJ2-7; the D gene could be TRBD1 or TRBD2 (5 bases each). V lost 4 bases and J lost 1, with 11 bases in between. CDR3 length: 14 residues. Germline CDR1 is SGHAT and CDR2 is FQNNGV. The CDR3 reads CASSSGTLSYEQYF. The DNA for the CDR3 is TGTGCCAGCAGCTCCGGGACGTTGTCCTACGAGCAGTACTTC.

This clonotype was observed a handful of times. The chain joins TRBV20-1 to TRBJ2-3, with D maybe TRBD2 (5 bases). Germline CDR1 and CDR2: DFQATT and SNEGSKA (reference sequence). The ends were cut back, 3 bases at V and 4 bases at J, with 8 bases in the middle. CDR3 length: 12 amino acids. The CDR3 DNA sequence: TGCAGTGCTAGTAGCGACGCAGATACGCAGTATTTT. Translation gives CSASSDADTQYF.

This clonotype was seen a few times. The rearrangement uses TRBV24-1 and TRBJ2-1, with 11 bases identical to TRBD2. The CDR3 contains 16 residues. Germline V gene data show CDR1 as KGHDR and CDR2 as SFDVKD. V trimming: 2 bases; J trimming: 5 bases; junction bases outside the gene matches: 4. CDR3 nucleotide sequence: TGTGCCACCAGTGATTGGGGGACTAGCGGTCACAATGAGCAGTTCTTC. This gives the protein CATSDWGTSGHNEQFF.

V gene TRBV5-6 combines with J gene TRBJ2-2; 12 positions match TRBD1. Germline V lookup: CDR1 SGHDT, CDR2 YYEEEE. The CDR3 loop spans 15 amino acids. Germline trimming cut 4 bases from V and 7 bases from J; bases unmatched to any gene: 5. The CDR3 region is CASSGGTGGHGELFF. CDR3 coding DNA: TGTGCCAGCAGCGGTGGGACAGGGGGCCACGGGGAGCTGTTTTTT.

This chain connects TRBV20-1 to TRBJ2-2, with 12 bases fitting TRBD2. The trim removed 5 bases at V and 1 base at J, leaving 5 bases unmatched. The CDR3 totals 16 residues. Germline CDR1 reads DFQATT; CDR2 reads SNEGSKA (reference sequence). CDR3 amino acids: CSARTSGKENTGELFF. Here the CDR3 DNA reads TGCAGTGCTCGGACTAGCGGGAAGGAGAACACCGGGGAGCTGTTTTTT.

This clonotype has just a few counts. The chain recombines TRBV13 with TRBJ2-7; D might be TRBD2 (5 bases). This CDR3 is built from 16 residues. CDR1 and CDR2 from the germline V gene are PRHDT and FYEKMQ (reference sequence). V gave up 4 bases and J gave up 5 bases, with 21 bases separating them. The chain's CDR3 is CASSSLGLLVRNEQYV. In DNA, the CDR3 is TGTGCCAGCAGCTCCCTCGGGTTACTAGTACGGAACGAGCAGTACGTC.